Below, one T cell receptor beta chain is given with its context. The data were obtained in a study of technical replicates of blood from four donors. The germline CDR1 and CDR2 sequences are SGHTA and FQGTGA. V lost 5 bases and J lost 5; bases outside the gene matches: 3. The CDR3 runs to 14 residues. Libraries were prepared by immunoSEQ multiplex PCR; TCRdb keeps only in-frame clonotypes and omits some of them. The sample contains approximately 81,000 clones, 80% to 90% of which appear only once. Sequencing input: PBMCs. The chain links TRBV7-3 to TRBJ2-5, with 12 bases aligning to TRBD2. The source of this sequence is a human donor in good health. Some clones in this sample may be carry-over from other donors' samples. The CDR3 spells CASSPTSGGETQYF. The CDR3 coding sequence is TGTGCCAGCAGCCCGACTAGCGGGGGTGAGACCCAGTACTTC.